Below, 30 T cell receptor beta chains from the same sample are listed, as sequenced in a study of blood T cell repertoires in COVID-19. Here immunoSEQ multiplex PCR was the method, and the copy in TCRdb shows in-frame clones only, minus some. The sample lists around 300,000 clones; around 88% were seen once. The sequencing input was peripheral blood. The source is a woman aged 30 to 39 who had recovered from COVID-19.

The gene calls are TRBV6-4 and TRBJ2-7; 7 bases map to TRBD1. Germline assignment: CDR1 MRHNA and CDR2 SNTAGT. V was clipped by 3 bases and J by 1 base; unmatched bases: 9. The CDR3 runs 16 residues. Here the CDR3 DNA reads TGTGCCAGCAGTGATCTCTCGGAACAGGGGTCCTACGAGCAGTACTTC. As protein: CASSDLSEQGSYEQYF.

This rearrangement joins TRBV19 to TRBJ2-2; tentatively, D is TRBD1 (5 bases). Germline V gene lookup returns CDR1 LNHDA and CDR2 SQIVND (reference sequence). CDR3 length equals 16 residues. Trimming took off 7 bases at V and 3 bases at J, with 18 bases between the two ends. The CDR3 loop is CASNARGWTYTGELFF. The CDR3 region has the DNA TGTGCCAGTAATGCTAGGGGTTGGACCTACACCGGGGAGCTGTTTTTT.

The chain has TRBV30 and TRBJ1-6; D is uncertain. Trimming pared 1 base from V and 0 bases from J, leaving 7 bases between. The germline V gene encodes CDR1 GTSNPN and CDR2 SVGIG (reference sequence). The CDR3 consists of 15 residues. CDR3 residues: CAWSDPSSYNSPLHF. DNA of the CDR3: TGTGCCTGGAGTGATCCGAGCTCCTATAATTCACCCCTCCACTTT.

The rearrangement links TRBV20-1 to TRBJ2-1; D possibly corresponds to TRBD1 (5 bases). V lost 5 bases, J lost 10 bases, and 18 bases lay in between. The CDR3 extends over 13 amino acids. CDR1 is DFQATT, CDR2 SNEGSKA, per germline (reference sequence). The CDR3 is CSARGAVGNEQFF. The CDR3 DNA follows: TGCAGTGCTCGTGGGGCCGTCGGAAACGAGCAGTTCTTC.

The V call is TRBV3-1 (or the pseudogene TRBV3-2), the J call TRBJ2-7; 8 nucleotides agree with TRBD1. Germline V gene sequence: CDR1 LGHDT, CDR2 YNNKEL (reference sequence). V was clipped by 4 bases and J by 3 bases; unmatched bases: 11. The CDR3 contains 16 residues. The CDR3 spells CASSRIRGQAIYEQYF. The CDR3 DNA is TGTGCCAGCAGCCGCATCAGGGGACAGGCAATCTACGAGCAGTACTTC.

J is TRBJ1-2 and V is TRBV5-1, with D possibly TRBD1 on 5 matching bases. CDR1 is SGHRS, CDR2 YFSETQ, per germline. V shed 0 bases and J shed 6 bases, with 12 bases lying between them. The CDR3 extends over 14 amino acids. The CDR3 nucleotides are TGCGCCAGCAGCTTGGCCCAGACAGTTAATGGCTACACCTTC. Translation: CASSLAQTVNGYTF.

This clone was detected only a few times. The chain is built from TRBV5-4 and TRBJ1-6; TRBD1 agrees at 7 bases. Germline CDR1 and CDR2: SGHNT and YYREEE (reference sequence). The junction had 13 bases not matched to a gene; V was cut back by 4 bases and J by 0 bases. The CDR3 is made up of 19 amino acids. The CDR3 spells CASSVHRDRGFSYNSPLHF. As DNA, the CDR3 is TGTGCCAGCAGCGTACACCGGGACAGAGGATTCTCCTATAATTCACCCCTCCACTTT. The full variable domain, rest sourced from reference TRBV5-4 and TRBJ1-6, is ETGVTQSPTHLIKTRGQQVTLRCSSQSGHNTVSWYQQALGQGPQFIFQYYREEENGRGNFPPRFSGLQFPNYSSELNVNALELDDSALYLCASSVHRDRGFSYNSPLHFGNGTRLTVT.

The V gene is TRBV12-3 or TRBV12-4, the J gene TRBJ1-1, with 7 nucleotides matching TRBD1. This CDR3 has 13 residues. Trimming cost V 4 bases and J 8 bases; bases outside gene matches: 7. Written as DNA, the CDR3 is TGTGCCAGCAGTTCCCAACAAGGGGGCGAAGCTTTCTTT. Residues: CASSSQQGGEAFF.

The chain carries TRBV30 and TRBJ1-1; 8 bases map to TRBD1. The CDR3 sequence is 12 residues long. Germline V gene lookup returns CDR1 GTSNPN and CDR2 SVGIG (reference sequence). With 4 bases clipped from V and 7 bases from J, the junction kept 5 bases outside the gene matches. The CDR3 nucleotides read TGTGCCTGGACTCCGGGACAGGTTGAAGCTTTCTTT. Translated: CAWTPGQVEAFF.

This clone was observed once. The chain combines TRBV6-6 with TRBJ2-5; D remains unclear. Germline CDR1 MNHNY, CDR2 SVGAGI (reference sequence). The CDR3 consists of 16 residues. The V end lost 4 bases, the J end lost 3 bases, and 18 bases lay between the germline ends. Written as DNA, the CDR3 is TGTGCCAGCAGTTCCGCGCCACTTCGCGACAAAGAGACCCAGTACTTC. Encoded protein: CASSSAPLRDKETQYF.

This clone turned up a few times. Additional DNA sequences in this sample encode the identical CDR3. The chain recombines TRBV6-5 with TRBJ2-5; 7 bases align to TRBD1. V shed 2 bases, J shed 3 bases, and the junction held 0 bases outside the gene matches. CDR1 and CDR2 from the germline V gene are MNHEY and SVGAGI. There are 13 residues in the CDR3. The CDR3 coding sequence is TGTGCCAGCAGTTACGACAGGGAAGAGACCCAGTACTTC. As protein: CASSYDREETQYF.

The rearrangement links TRBV19 to TRBJ1-1; D remains unclear. V was clipped by 3 bases and J by 9 bases, with 17 bases between them. Germline V gene lookup returns CDR1 LNHDA and CDR2 SQIVND (reference sequence). The CDR3 runs to 14 residues. The CDR3 sequence is CASSIFLGREKAFF. DNA for the CDR3: TGTGCCAGTAGTATTTTTTTGGGCAGAGAAAAAGCTTTCTTT.

J is TRBJ1-2 and V is TRBV2; no clear D. This CDR3 is built from 14 residues. V dropped 1 base and J dropped 1 base, with 7 bases sitting between them. Germline V gene sequence: CDR1 SNHLY, CDR2 FYNNEI. DNA of the CDR3: TGTGCCAGCAGTGAAGATCGCGGTAACTATGGCTACACCTTC. Translating it yields CASSEDRGNYGYTF.

CDR3 amino acids: CASSLMGQGEEIAFF. The CDR3 DNA is TGTGCCAGCAGTTTAATGGGACAGGGCGAAGAGATAGCTTTCTTT. This rearrangement joins TRBV28 to TRBJ1-1, with 9 bases lining up with TRBD1. This CDR3 has 15 residues. Unmatched junction bases numbered 11, after V lost 2 bases and J lost 10 bases. The germline CDR1 and CDR2 sequences are MDHEN and SYDVKM.

This chain uses TRBV2 with TRBJ2-5; 7 bases line up with TRBD1. This CDR3 contains 16 residues. With 0 bases clipped from V and 5 bases from J, the junction kept 9 bases outside the gene matches. Per the germline V gene, CDR1 is SNHLY and CDR2 is FYNNEI. DNA for the CDR3: TGTGCCAGCAGTGAAGCACAGAAGGGGGCCAAGGAGACCCAGTACTTC. Amino acids: CASSEAQKGAKETQYF.

This chain uses TRBV7-9 with TRBJ1-2; 8 bases match TRBD1. Trimming cost V 1 base and J 8 bases; bases outside gene matches: 9. The CDR3 has 15 amino acids. From germline, CDR1 is SEHNR and CDR2 FQNEAQ (reference sequence). The CDR3 nucleotides read TGTGCCAGCAGCTTAGAAATACAGGGGGGAGGCGGCTACACCTTC. As protein: CASSLEIQGGGGYTF.

The chain has TRBV7-9 and TRBJ2-2; D uncertain. In germline, CDR1 is SEHNR, CDR2 FQNEAQ (reference sequence). The CDR3 loop spans 13 amino acids. V was shortened by 5 bases and J by 2 bases, with 6 bases between the two germline ends. CDR3 in amino acids: CASSPQNTGELFF. CDR3 sequence (DNA): TGTGCCAGCAGCCCCCAAAACACCGGGGAGCTGTTTTTT.

In DNA form, the CDR3 reads TGTGCCAGCAGCTCGTGGACTAGCGATTCATCTTACGAGCAGTACTTC. Translated, it gives CASSSWTSDSSYEQYF. The chain recombines TRBV11-2 with TRBJ2-7, with 9 bases identical to TRBD2. The CDR3 is made up of 16 amino acids. From germline, CDR1 is SGHAT and CDR2 FQNNGV. After removal of 4 bases from V and 4 bases from J, the junction contained 11 bases not matched to a gene. The variable domain in full, completed from reference TRBV11-2 and TRBJ2-7, reads EAGVAQSPRYKIIEKRQSVAFWCNPISGHATLYWYQQILGQGPKLLIQFQNNGVVDDSQLPKDRFSAERLKGVDSTLKIQPAKLEDSAVYLCASSSWTSDSSYEQYFGPGTRLTVT.

The chain employs TRBV6-6 and TRBJ2-7, with D tentatively TRBD2 (6 bases). Germline CDR1 MNHNY, CDR2 SVGAGI (reference sequence). The CDR3 is 15 residues long. V gave up 4 bases and J gave up 2 bases, with 15 bases separating them. The CDR3 coding sequence is TGTGCCAGCAGTTCCGGGACTCATCTCACCTACGAGCAGTACTTC. Translating gives CASSSGTHLTYEQYF.

In this sample, this clone turned up a few times. The chain recombines TRBV7-2 with TRBJ1-5; D call uncertain. Germline V gives CDR1 SGHTA, CDR2 FQGNSA. This CDR3 comprises 13 residues. V lost 2 bases, J lost 9 bases, and 11 bases lay in between. In DNA form, the CDR3 reads TGTGCCAGCAGCTTACGGAGTTCCCCGCCCCAGCATTTT. Protein: CASSLRSSPPQHF.

This chain joins TRBV6-1 and TRBJ1-5, with D hard to call. This CDR3 is 15 amino acids long. The germline V and J ends were trimmed by 0 bases and 1 base, with 7 bases remaining between them. Germline lookup yields CDR1 MNHNS and CDR2 SASEGT. The CDR3, as DNA: TGTGCCAGCAGTGAAGCGCTGGGCAGCAATCAGCCCCAGCATTTT. It yields the protein CASSEALGSNQPQHF.

This rearrangement joins TRBV19 to TRBJ2-3, with TRBD2 identical over 10 bases. The CDR3 covers 15 residues. The V and J ends lost 7 bases and 1 base, in that order; junction bases with no gene match: 5. Germline CDR1 and CDR2: LNHDA and SQIVND (reference sequence). The CDR3 sequence is CASMTGTSGTDTQYF. The DNA for the CDR3 is TGTGCCAGTATGACCGGGACTAGCGGCACAGATACGCAGTATTTT.

This chain connects TRBV2 to TRBJ2-1, with TRBD2 matching over 8 bases. The CDR3 runs to 16 residues. Trimming removed 4 bases from V and 8 bases from J; junction bases left unmatched: 13. The germline gives CDR1 SNHLY, CDR2 FYNNEI. The CDR3 region has the DNA TGTGCCAGCAGTGCCGGGGGGGACCCTCGGTACGATGAGCAGTTCTTC. As protein: CASSAGGDPRYDEQFF. Full variable domain (rest looked up from reference TRBV2 and TRBJ2-1): EPEVTQTPSHQVTQMGQEVILRCVPISNHLYFYWYRQILGQKVEFLVSFYNNEISEKSEIFDDQFSVERPDGSNFTLKIRSTKLEDSAMYFCASSAGGDPRYDEQFFGPGTRLTVL.

The rearrangement uses TRBV6-2 or TRBV6-3 and TRBJ1-5, with TRBD1 matching over 7 bases. CDR1 and CDR2 from the germline V gene are MNHEY and SVGEGT. This CDR3 spans 15 amino acids. V trimming: 2 bases; J trimming: 7 bases; junction bases outside the gene matches: 8. The chain's CDR3 is CASSYGQGDGQPQHF. The DNA of the CDR3 is TGTGCCAGCAGTTACGGGCAGGGGGACGGCCAGCCCCAGCATTTT.

The sample holds one count of this clone. The chain uses TRBV5-6 and TRBJ2-1; TRBD1 agrees at 9 bases. Looked up from germline, CDR1 is SGHDT and CDR2 is YYEEEE. The ends lost 0 bases at V and 6 bases at J; junction bases unmatched: 4. The CDR3 spans 15 residues. CDR3 DNA sequence: TGTGCCAGCAGCTTGGTAGGGACAGGGATCAATGAGCAGTTCTTC. Translating it yields CASSLVGTGINEQFF.

This chain's CDR3 is CASSEIRDGFGSTEAFF. For the CDR3, the DNA is TGCGCCAGCAGTGAGATTAGAGACGGGTTTGGGTCCACTGAAGCTTTCTTT. This chain connects TRBV10-1 to TRBJ1-1; D not resolved. The CDR3 is made up of 17 amino acids. CDR1 is WNHNN, CDR2 SYGVQD, per germline (reference sequence). V gave up 2 bases and J gave up 4 bases, with 20 bases separating them.

This clone appeared a single time. The rearrangement joins TRBV5-1 to TRBJ1-6; maybe TRBD1 (5 bases). Germline CDR1 reads SGHRS; CDR2 reads YFSETQ. The CDR3 loop spans 16 amino acids. Trimming stripped 3 bases from V and 8 bases from J, with 18 bases between. In DNA, the CDR3 is TGCGCCAGCAGCTCTGACGGAGGGGCCGTTTATTCACCCCTCCACTTT. This gives the protein CASSSDGGAVYSPLHF.

In the case of this clone: The junction departs from the called germline gene at one end, perhaps through a read error. This chain links TRBV20-1 with TRBJ1-4; tentative D call: TRBD1 (6 bases). The CDR3 is made up of 11 amino acids. In germline, CDR1 is DFQATT, CDR2 SNEGSKA (reference sequence). CDR3 coding DNA: TGCAGTGCTGGAGACAGGGAAAAACTGTTTTTT. Translating it yields CSAGDREKLFF.

In DNA, the CDR3 is TGTGCCAGTACTACGGACAGATATAGCAATCAGCCCCAGCATTTT. This translates into CASTTDRYSNQPQHF. This rearrangement joins TRBV19 to TRBJ1-5; perhaps TRBD1 as D (6 bases). Germline V lookup: CDR1 LNHDA, CDR2 SQIVND (reference sequence). V lost 7 bases and J 0 bases, leaving 13 bases between the germline ends. CDR3 length: 15 residues. Full variable domain (remainder filled in from reference TRBV19 and TRBJ1-5): DGGITQSPKYLFRKEGQNVTLSCEQNLNHDAMYWYRQDPGQGLRLIYYSQIVNDFQKGDIAEGYSVSREKKESFPLTVTSAQKNPTAFYLCASTTDRYSNQPQHFGDGTRLSIL.

The CDR3 sequence: CASRGPGTGDETQYF. The CDR3 DNA follows: TGTGCCAGCAGGGGACCCGGGACAGGGGACGAGACCCAGTACTTC. The chain has TRBV27 and TRBJ2-5; 10 nucleotides align to TRBD1. Looked up from germline, CDR1 is MNHEY and CDR2 is SMNVEV (reference sequence). CDR3 length equals 15 residues. The trim removed 6 bases at V and 5 bases at J, leaving 9 bases unmatched.